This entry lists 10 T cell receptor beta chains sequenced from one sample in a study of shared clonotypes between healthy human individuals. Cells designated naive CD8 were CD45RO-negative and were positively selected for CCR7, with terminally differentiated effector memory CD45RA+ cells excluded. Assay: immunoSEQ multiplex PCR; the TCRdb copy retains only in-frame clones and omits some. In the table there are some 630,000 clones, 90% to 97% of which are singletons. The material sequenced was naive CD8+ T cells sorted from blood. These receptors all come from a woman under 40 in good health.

CDR3 nucleotides: TGCAGCGTTGACGGACTAGCGCTGGATGAGCAGTTCTTC. Encoded protein: CSVDGLALDEQFF. The rearrangement uses TRBV29-1 and TRBJ2-1; 9 bases map to TRBD2. Germline CDR1 reads SQVTM; CDR2 reads ANQGSEA. This CDR3 is built from 13 residues. V trimming: 3 bases; J trimming: 8 bases; junction bases outside the gene matches: 5.

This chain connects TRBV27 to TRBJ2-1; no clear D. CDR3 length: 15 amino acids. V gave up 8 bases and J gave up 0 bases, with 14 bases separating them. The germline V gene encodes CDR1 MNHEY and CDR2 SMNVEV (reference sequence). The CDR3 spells CASGWRTSSYNEQFF. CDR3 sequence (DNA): TGTGCCAGCGGGTGGCGGACCAGCTCCTACAATGAGCAGTTCTTC.

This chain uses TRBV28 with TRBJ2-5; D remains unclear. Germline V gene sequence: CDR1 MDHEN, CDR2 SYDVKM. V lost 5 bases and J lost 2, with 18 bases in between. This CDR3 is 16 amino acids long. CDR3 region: CASSPGPPVGQETQYF. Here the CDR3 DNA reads TGTGCCAGCAGTCCCGGACCCCCTGTGGGGCAAGAGACCCAGTACTTC.

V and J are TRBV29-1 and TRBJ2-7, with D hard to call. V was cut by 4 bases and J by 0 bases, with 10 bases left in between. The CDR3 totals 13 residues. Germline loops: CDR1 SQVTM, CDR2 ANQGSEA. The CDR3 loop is CSVGPPSSYEQYF. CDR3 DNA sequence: TGCAGCGTTGGGCCCCCAAGCTCCTACGAGCAGTACTTC.

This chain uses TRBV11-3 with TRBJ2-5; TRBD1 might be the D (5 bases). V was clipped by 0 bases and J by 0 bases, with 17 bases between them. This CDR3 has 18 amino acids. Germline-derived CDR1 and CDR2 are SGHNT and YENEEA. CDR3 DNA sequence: TGTGCCAGCAGCTTAGAGGACATAGGAATCCTCTACCAAGAGACCCAGTACTTC. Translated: CASSLEDIGILYQETQYF. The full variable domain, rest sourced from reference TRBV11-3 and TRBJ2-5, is EAGVVQSPRYKIIEKKQPVAFWCNPISGHNTLYWYLQNLGQGPELLIRYENEEAVDDSQLPKDRFSAERLKGVDSTLKIQPAELGDSAVYLCASSLEDIGILYQETQYFGPGTRLLVL.

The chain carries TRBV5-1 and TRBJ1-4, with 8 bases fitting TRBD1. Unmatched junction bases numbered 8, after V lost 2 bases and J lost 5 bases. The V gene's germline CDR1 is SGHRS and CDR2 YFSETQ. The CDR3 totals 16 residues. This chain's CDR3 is CASSLEPQGANEKLFF. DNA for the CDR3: TGCGCCAGCAGCTTAGAACCCCAGGGGGCAAATGAAAAACTGTTTTTT. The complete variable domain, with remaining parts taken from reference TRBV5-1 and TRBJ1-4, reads KAGVTQTPRYLIKTRGQQVTLSCSPISGHRSVSWYQQTPGQGLQFLFEYFSETQRNKGNFPGRFSGRQFSNSRSEMNVSTLELGDSALYLCASSLEPQGANEKLFFGSGTQLSVL.

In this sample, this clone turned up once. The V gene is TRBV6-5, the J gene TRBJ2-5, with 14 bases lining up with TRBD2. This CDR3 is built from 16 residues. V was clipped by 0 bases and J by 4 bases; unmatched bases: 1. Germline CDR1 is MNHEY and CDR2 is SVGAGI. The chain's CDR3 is CASSYSGTSGRETQYF. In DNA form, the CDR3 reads TGTGCCAGCAGTTACTCCGGGACTAGCGGGAGAGAGACCCAGTACTTC.

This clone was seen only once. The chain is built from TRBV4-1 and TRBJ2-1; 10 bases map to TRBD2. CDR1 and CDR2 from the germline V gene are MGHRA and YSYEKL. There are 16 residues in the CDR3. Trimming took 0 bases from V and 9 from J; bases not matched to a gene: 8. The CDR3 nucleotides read TGCGCCAGCAGCCAAGAGGGTCTAGCGGGAGTCAGTGAGCAGTTCTTC. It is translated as CASSQEGLAGVSEQFF.

DNA for the CDR3: TGTGCCAGCAGCTTTACAGGGGGCTCTAATGAAAAACTGTTTTTT. This gives the protein CASSFTGGSNEKLFF. The chain is built from TRBV5-4 and TRBJ1-4, with 9 bases identical to TRBD1. Losses at the gene ends were 2 bases for V and 3 bases for J; bases not matched to a gene: 2. Germline V gene sequence: CDR1 SGHNT, CDR2 YYREEE (reference sequence). There are 15 residues in the CDR3.

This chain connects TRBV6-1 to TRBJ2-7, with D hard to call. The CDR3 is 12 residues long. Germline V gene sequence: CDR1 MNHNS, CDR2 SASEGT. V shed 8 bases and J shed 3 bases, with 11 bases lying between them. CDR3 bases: TGTGCCAGCCGCACTCTAGTCTACGAGCAGTACTTC. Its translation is CASRTLVYEQYF.